The 12 T cell receptor beta chains below all came from one sample that was sequenced in a study of blood T cell repertoires in COVID-19. Clones were read by immunoSEQ multiplex PCR, and TCRdb kept only the in-frame ones, dropping some. The sample consists of about 95,000 clones, roughly nine tenths of them appearing once. Sequencing was performed on peripheral blood. Receptor source: a woman in her 70s with acute or convalescent COVID-19.

The V and J genes are TRBV4-1 and TRBJ2-7; 8 positions agree with TRBD1. CDR3 length: 15 residues. Germline CDR1 reads MGHRA; CDR2 reads YSYEKL. The trim removed 2 bases at V and 4 bases at J, leaving 7 bases unmatched. For the CDR3, the DNA is TGCGCCAGCAGCCAAACCGGGACAGGACAATACGAGCAGTACTTC. The encoded protein is CASSQTGTGQYEQYF.

The rearrangement uses TRBV3-1 (or the pseudogene TRBV3-2) and TRBJ2-1; 8 nucleotides align to TRBD2. V was clipped by 4 bases and J by 7 bases; unmatched bases: 9. Germline V CDR1 and CDR2: LGHDT, YNNKEL (reference sequence). This CDR3 is built from 15 residues. CDR3 protein: CASSPLQREPNEQFF. In DNA form, the CDR3 reads TGTGCCAGCAGCCCCCTCCAGCGGGAGCCTAATGAGCAGTTCTTC.

The chain links TRBV6-4 to TRBJ2-6; TRBD2 is a possible D gene (6 bases). V was shortened by 8 bases and J by 0 bases, with 17 bases between the two germline ends. Germline values: CDR1 MRHNA, CDR2 SNTAGT. CDR3 size: 17 residues. CDR3 in amino acids: CASLVAGLFSGANVLTF. In nucleotides, the CDR3 is TGTGCCAGCCTAGTTGCAGGACTATTCTCTGGGGCCAACGTCCTGACTTTC.

The chain recombines TRBV19 with TRBJ1-5; D is perhaps TRBD1 (6 bases). This CDR3 has 18 amino acids. The V end lost 6 bases, the J end lost 0 bases, and 21 bases lay between the germline ends. The germline V gene encodes CDR1 LNHDA and CDR2 SQIVND (reference sequence). CDR3 loop: CASRPPPQGIASNQPQHF. The CDR3, as DNA: TGTGCCAGTAGACCCCCCCCGCAGGGGATAGCTAGCAATCAGCCCCAGCATTTT. The whole variable domain, remainder taken from reference TRBV19 and TRBJ1-5, is DGGITQSPKYLFRKEGQNVTLSCEQNLNHDAMYWYRQDPGQGLRLIYYSQIVNDFQKGDIAEGYSVSREKKESFPLTVTSAQKNPTAFYLCASRPPPQGIASNQPQHFGDGTRLSIL.

This chain joins TRBV3-1 (or the pseudogene TRBV3-2) and TRBJ2-7, with TRBD1 matching over 8 bases. The V gene's germline CDR1 is LGHDT and CDR2 YNNKEL (reference sequence). V was pared by 8 bases and J by 4 bases, with 1 base of the junction left unmatched. This CDR3 has 11 amino acids. The chain's CDR3 is CASGQGYEQYF. In DNA form, the CDR3 reads TGTGCCAGCGGACAGGGATACGAGCAGTACTTC.

The chain's CDR3 is CSVGGEGTSEQYV. Here the CDR3 DNA reads TGCAGCGTTGGGGGGGAAGGGACGAGCGAGCAGTACGTC. This rearrangement joins TRBV29-1 to TRBJ2-7; tentative D call: TRBD2 (6 bases). Germline V gene sequence: CDR1 SQVTM, CDR2 ANQGSEA. The CDR3 has 13 residues. V shed 4 bases and J shed 6 bases, with 16 bases lying between them.

The chain combines TRBV2 with TRBJ2-6, with 12 bases aligning to TRBD1. The CDR3 length is 17 residues. Trimming at V came to 5 bases and at J to 3 bases, leaving 5 bases not matched to a gene. Germline V CDR1 and CDR2: SNHLY, FYNNEI. The CDR3, as DNA: TGTGCCAGCAGTATGGGACAGGGGGCAATTGGGGCCAACGTCCTGACTTTC. As protein: CASSMGQGAIGANVLTF.

This clone was detected once. The chain carries TRBV2 and TRBJ1-3; D uncertain. V lost 6 bases to trimming and J lost 2 bases, with 11 bases between them. This CDR3 is 14 amino acids long. In germline, CDR1 is SNHLY, CDR2 FYNNEI. CDR3 protein: CASRREHTGNTIYF. The CDR3 DNA is TGTGCCAGCAGGAGGGAGCACACTGGAAACACCATATATTTT.

This clone was recorded a few times. The chain has TRBV29-1 and TRBJ1-1; 9 nucleotides match TRBD1. This CDR3 comprises 13 residues. The germline V gene has CDR1 SQVTM and CDR2 ANQGSEA. With V trimmed by 1 base and J by 5 bases, 2 bases remained unmatched. CDR3 region: CSVEVGTGTEAFF. CDR3 sequence (DNA): TGCAGCGTTGAAGTCGGGACAGGGACTGAAGCTTTCTTT. The whole variable domain, remainder taken from reference TRBV29-1 and TRBJ1-1, is SAVISQKPSRDICQRGTSLTIQCQVDSQVTMMFWYRQQPGQSLTLIATANQGSEATYESGFVIDKFPISRPNLTFSTLTVSNMSPEDSSIYLCSVEVGTGTEAFFGQGTRLTVV.

The CDR3 sequence: CASSLLPRGNTEAFF. The CDR3 nucleotides are TGTGCCAGCAGTTTACTACCCAGAGGGAACACTGAAGCTTTCTTT. The chain combines TRBV27 with TRBJ1-1; no definite D call. Germline V gene lookup returns CDR1 MNHEY and CDR2 SMNVEV (reference sequence). The V end lost 2 bases, the J end lost 1 base, and 11 bases lay between the germline ends. CDR3 length: 15 residues.

The chain joins TRBV4-1 to TRBJ2-4; no firm D call. Germline CDR1 MGHRA, CDR2 YSYEKL. V shed 0 bases and J shed 0 bases, with 12 bases lying between them. The CDR3 is made up of 17 amino acids. Written as DNA, the CDR3 is TGCGCCAGCAGCCAAGATACGGGTTCTGGAGCCAAAAACATTCAGTACTTC. Translating it yields CASSQDTGSGAKNIQYF.

The chain joins TRBV28 to TRBJ2-1; 7 bases fit TRBD2. Germline CDR1 MDHEN, CDR2 SYDVKM. With 5 bases clipped from V and 1 base from J, the junction kept 11 bases outside the gene matches. There are 17 residues in the CDR3. DNA of the CDR3: TGTGCCAGCAGTACAAATCGGGGGGTGGGGTCCTACAATGAGCAGTTCTTC. Translation: CASSTNRGVGSYNEQFF. Looking up the rest from reference TRBV28 and TRBJ2-1 gives the full variable domain: DVKVTQSSRYLVKRTGEKVFLECVQDMDHENMFWYRQDPGLGLRLIYFSYDVKMKEKGDIPEGYSVSREKKERFSLILESASTNQTSMYLCASSTNRGVGSYNEQFFGPGTRLTVL.